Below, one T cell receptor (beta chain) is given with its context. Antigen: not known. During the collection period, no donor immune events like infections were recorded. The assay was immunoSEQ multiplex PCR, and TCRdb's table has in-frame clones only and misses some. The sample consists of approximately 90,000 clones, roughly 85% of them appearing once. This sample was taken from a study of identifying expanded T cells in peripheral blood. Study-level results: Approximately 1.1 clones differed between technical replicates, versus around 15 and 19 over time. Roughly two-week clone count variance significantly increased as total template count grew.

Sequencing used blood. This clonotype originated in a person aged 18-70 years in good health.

The CDR3 spells CSVGGTDNYGYTF. In nucleotides, the CDR3 is TGCAGCGTTGGGGGGACAGATAACTATGGCTACACCTTC. The chain employs TRBV29-1 and TRBJ1-2; 7 bases fit TRBD1. The junction had 3 bases not matched to a gene; V was cut back by 4 bases and J by 1 base. Germline loops: CDR1 SQVTM, CDR2 ANQGSEA. The CDR3 is made up of 13 amino acids.